Listed below are T cell receptor beta chains from one sample, sequenced in a study of T cell responses to AZD1222 COVID-19 vaccine. Generated by immunoSEQ multiplex PCR, the TCRdb table keeps only in-frame clones and is missing some. Among about 50,000 clones listed, roughly three quarters were seen once. The source material was peripheral blood, sampled 28 days after the second AZD1222 dose. The receptors stem from an adult who received the AZD1222 COVID-19 vaccine. Each CDR3 is given with its conserved first and last residue. The order of the fields is clone size, D gene, V gene, J gene, CDR3 DNA, CDR3 protein. A D gene is named only where the DNA matches it firmly. The size of a clone is reported for some rows only, either as once, few or many, or as a class for expanded clones.

NA	NA	TRBV12-3/TRBV12-4	TRBJ2-2	TGTGCCAGCCGCCTCTCCCCCGGGGAGCTGTTTTTT	CASRLSPGELFF
NA	TRBD1	TRBV6-5	TRBJ2-7	TGTGCCAGCAGCGGGACAGGGGGCGCCTACGAGCAGTACTTC	CASSGTGGAYEQYF
NA	TRBD1	TRBV5-1	TRBJ1-2	TGCGCCAGCAGTTCACAGGGGGTTGACGGCTACACCTTC	CASSSQGVDGYTF
NA	NA	TRBV3-1/TRBV3-2	TRBJ1-2	TGTGCCAGCAGCCAAGTGCCGGGGGCCCGTGGCTACACCTTC	CASSQVPGARGYTF
NA	NA	TRBV3-1/TRBV3-2	TRBJ2-3	TGTGCCAGCAGCCTTACTCCGCCAGGTACGCAGTATTTT	CASSLTPPGTQYF
NA	NA	TRBV28	TRBJ2-3	TGTGCCACCTTTGTGGACAGCACTAGCACAGATACGCAGTATTTT	CATFVDSTSTDTQYF
NA	NA	TRBV14	TRBJ1-2	TGTGCCAGCAGCCAACTCCAGGGCGGCTGGGGCTACACCTTC	CASSQLQGGWGYTF
NA	NA	TRBV7-3	TRBJ2-1	TGTGCCAGCAGCCAGTATGGCTTTGGCCGTGAGCAGTTCTTC	CASSQYGFGREQFF
NA	TRBD2	TRBV19	TRBJ2-5	TGTGCCGCAGCTAGCGGCTTCCAAGAGACCCAGTACTTC	CAAASGFQETQYF
once	TRBD1	TRBV18	TRBJ1-4	TGTGCCAGCTCACCTCGACAGGGGAATTATGAAAAACTGTTTTTT	CASSPRQGNYEKLFF
NA	NA	TRBV5-4	TRBJ1-6	TGTGCCAGCTCCTCCTCGCAACCGGCCTATAATTCACCCCTCCACTTT	CASSSSQPAYNSPLHF
NA	NA	TRBV7-8	TRBJ1-6	TGTGCCAGCAGCCAAACAGGGTTTAATTCACCCCTCCACTTT	CASSQTGFNSPLHF
NA	NA	TRBV5-5	TRBJ1-1	TGTGCCAGCAGCCCTATTGGGACGAGTGGGAACACTGAAGCTTTCTTT	CASSPIGTSGNTEAFF
once	NA	TRBV6-5	TRBJ2-3	TGTGCCAGCAGAAGCCCGGGACTGCTCACAGATACGCAGTATTTT	CASRSPGLLTDTQYF
NA	NA	TRBV27	TRBJ1-6	TGTGCCAGCAGGCGGGACTTCAGGTGGGATAATTCACCCCTCCACTTT	CASRRDFRWDNSPLHF
once	NA	TRBV7-6	TRBJ1-3	TGTGCCAGCAGCTCTATCGCGGGGAAGACAACTCCTGGAAACACCATATATTTT	CASSSIAGKTTPGNTIYF
once	NA	TRBV5-4	TRBJ1-1	TGTGCCAGCAGCTACCGGCTCACCGGGGGGAACACTGAAGCTTTCTTT	CASSYRLTGGNTEAFF
NA	TRBD1	TRBV29-1	TRBJ2-7	TGCAGCACGAGGGACAGCTCCTACGAGCAGTACTTC	CSTRDSSYEQYF
NA	NA	TRBV9	TRBJ2-2	TGTGCCAGCAGCGTAGGGAAACAGATAAACGGGGAGCTGTTTTTT	CASSVGKQINGELFF
NA	NA	TRBV29-1	TRBJ2-6	TGCAGCGTTGATAACCTCCTGTCTGGGGCCAACGTCCTGACTTTC	CSVDNLLSGANVLTF
few	NA	TRBV5-6	TRBJ1-5	TGTGCCAGCAGCCCGTCCGTCGATACAGACCGCGGCCTGCAGCCCCAGCATTTT	CASSPSVDTDRGLQPQHF
NA	NA	TRBV2	TRBJ1-4	TGTGCCAGCAGTTCAGGGTTCGCTAATGAAAAACTGTTTTTT	CASSSGFANEKLFF
NA	NA	TRBV21-1	TRBJ1-5	TGTGCCAGCAGCAACTTGGTGAGCCAGCATTTT	CASSNLVSQHF
NA	NA	TRBV6-6	TRBJ2-7	TGTGCCAGCAGTTCGCCCATCTACGAGCAGTACTTC	CASSSPIYEQYF
NA	TRBD1	TRBV6-5	TRBJ1-4	TGTGCCAGCAGGACGGGACAGGGAAATGAAAAACTGTTTTTT	CASRTGQGNEKLFF
NA	NA	TRBV7-2	TRBJ1-6	TGTGCCAGCAGCTTAGCGGCAGGTCTTAATTCACCCCTCCACTTT	CASSLAAGLNSPLHF
NA	NA	TRBV4-2	TRBJ1-1	TGTGCCAGCAGCCAAGATGGGGTGGTCTTGAACACTGAAGCTTTCTTT	CASSQDGVVLNTEAFF
NA	NA	TRBV9	TRBJ2-1	TGTGCCAGCAGCGCACGTCTGATGGGGGGCAATGAGCAGTTCTTC	CASSARLMGGNEQFF
NA	NA	TRBV6-1	TRBJ1-2	TGTGCCAGCAGTGATAATGACCCACTGCGGAGCTACACCTTC	CASSDNDPLRSYTF
NA	TRBD1	TRBV15	TRBJ2-5	TGTGCCACCAGCAGAGATCGGGACAGGGGAGAGACCCAGTACTTC	CATSRDRDRGETQYF
NA	NA	TRBV5-6	TRBJ2-2	TGTGCCAGCAGCTCCGCGAACACCGGGGAGCTGTTTTTT	CASSSANTGELFF
NA	NA	TRBV6-5	TRBJ1-2	TGTGCCAGCAGTTCCCACTTAGGCTATGGCTACACCTTC	CASSSHLGYGYTF
once	TRBD2	TRBV7-2	TRBJ2-5	TGTGCCAGCAGCTTGGGACTAGCGGAGCAAGAGACCCAGTACTTC	CASSLGLAEQETQYF
NA	TRBD2	TRBV25-1	TRBJ2-1	TGTGCCAGCAGTGAGCGGGAGTGGCATGAGCAGTTCTTC	CASSEREWHEQFF
NA	TRBD1	TRBV2	TRBJ1-4	TGTGCCAGCAAGACACGGACAGGGGGTAATGAAAAACTGTTTTTT	CASKTRTGGNEKLFF
NA	TRBD1	TRBV7-2	TRBJ2-2	TGTGCCAGCATCACAGGGGGTACCGGGGAGCTGTTTTTT	CASITGGTGELFF
few	NA	TRBV2	TRBJ1-1	TGTGCCAGCAGCAACCGGGGGGGCACTGAAGCTTTCTTT	CASSNRGGTEAFF